Each of the 16 T cell receptor beta chains below was sequenced from the same sample in a study of T cells in Graves' hyperthyroidism and ophthalmopathy. Researchers amplified the TCR beta CDR3 regions from RNA transcripts. First-round RT-PCR targeting the TCR CDR3 was performed with the HTBI primer set. From the multiplex PCR reads, TCRdb called clonotypes with MiXCR, one entry per CDR3 protein. Of over 650,000 distinct CDR3 sequences listed, just under 45% are singletons. Sample: peripheral blood or thyroid tissue (not recorded which). Every receptor here comes from an adult man with Graves' disease, either hyperthyroidism or ophthalmopathy (not recorded which).

The gene calls are TRBV29-1 and TRBJ1-4, with TRBD1 identical over 8 bases. The germline CDR1 and CDR2 sequences are SQVTM and ANQGSEA. CDR3 length equals 14 residues. V lost 8 bases and J lost 7; bases outside the gene matches: 12. This CDR3 reads CSFGSGQGSEKLFF. The DNA for the CDR3 is TGCAGCTTCGGTAGTGGACAGGGTTCTGAAAAACTGTTTTTT. The variable domain in full, with the rest retrieved from reference TRBV29-1 and TRBJ1-4, is SAVISQKPSRDICQRGTSLTIQCQVDSQVTMMFWYRQQPGQSLTLIATANQGSEATYESGFVIDKFPISRPNLTFSTLTVSNMSPEDSSIYLCSFGSGQGSEKLFFGSGTQLSVL.

This clonotype was detected only a few times. The junction departs from germline at one end; a sequencing error may be responsible. The chain combines TRBV7-9 with TRBJ2-2; unclear D gene. Germline lookup yields CDR1 SEHNR and CDR2 FQNEAQ (reference sequence). The CDR3 runs to 14 residues. The CDR3 region has the DNA TGCGCCAGCAGCCAAGTCAACAGCGCCGGGGAGCTGTTTTTT. Protein product: CASSQVNSAGELFF. The full variable domain, completed using reference TRBV7-9 and TRBJ2-2, is DTGVSQNPRHKITKRGQNVTFRCDPISEHNRLYWYRQTLGQGPEFLTYFQNEAQLEKSRLLSDRFSAERPKGSFSTLEIQRTEQGDSAMYLCASSQVNSAGELFFGEGSRLTVL.

Only one count was recorded for this clonotype. One end of the junction varies from germline; a read error may be responsible. V is TRBV5-1 and J is TRBJ2-2; TRBD2 might be the D (5 bases). CDR1 is SGHRS, CDR2 YFSETQ, per germline. CDR3 size: 14 residues. The CDR3 protein is CASSPTGNEGELFF. The CDR3 bases are TGTGCCAGCAGCCCGACCGGGAATGAAGGGGAGCTGTTTTTT.

This clonotype has at least ten counts. V gene TRBV20-1 combines with J gene TRBJ2-5; 8 bases line up with TRBD1. From germline, CDR1 is DFQATT and CDR2 SNEGSKA (reference sequence). V shed 2 bases, J shed 4 bases, and the junction held 6 bases outside the gene matches. CDR3 length: 14 residues. The CDR3 nucleotides read TGCAGTGCTAGACCGACAGGGGCCGGAGAGACCCAGTACTTC. It yields the protein CSARPTGAGETQYF.

This chain connects TRBV15 to TRBJ2-5; D is possibly TRBD1 (6 bases). This CDR3 is 15 amino acids long. V was cut by 5 bases and J by 5 bases, with 18 bases left in between. Germline CDR1 is LNHNV and CDR2 is YYDKDF (reference sequence). CDR3 sequence (DNA): TGTGCCACCAGCGGCCCGGACAGAGCTCCCGAGACCCAGTACTTC. Protein: CATSGPDRAPETQYF. The whole variable domain, filled in from reference TRBV15 and TRBJ2-5, reads DAMVIQNPRYQVTQFGKPVTLSCSQTLNHNVMYWYQQKSSQAPKLLFHYYDKDFNNEADTPDNFQSRRPNTSFCFLDIRSPGLGDTAMYLCATSGPDRAPETQYFGPGTRLLVL.

This clonotype has just one count. The CDR3 DNA is TGTGCCAGCGGCAAACGGGTGGGGGTGCGGTATGGCTACACCTTC. This gives the protein CASGKRVGVRYGYTF. This chain connects TRBV10-3 to TRBJ1-2, with a possible D match to TRBD1 (5 bases). The CDR3 is 15 residues long. Trimming removed 10 bases at V and 5 bases at J, with 23 bases between. The germline V gene has CDR1 ENHRY and CDR2 SYGVKD.

In this sample, this clonotype turned up many times. The chain recombines TRBV6-5 with TRBJ1-2; a possible D gene is TRBD1 (5 bases). Germline CDR1 reads MNHEY; CDR2 reads SVGAGI. The V gene lost 5 bases and the J gene lost 2 bases, with 12 bases spanning the gap. This CDR3 region has 14 residues. The CDR3 DNA reads TGTGCCAGCAGTGAACGGGACTGGAACTATGGCTACACCTTC. Translation: CASSERDWNYGYTF.

The V call is TRBV4-2, the J call TRBJ1-2; D gene unclear. CDR3 length equals 13 residues. The germline gives CDR1 LGHNA, CDR2 YNFKEQ. V shed 3 bases and J shed 4 bases, with 9 bases lying between them. The CDR3: CASSHRHSYGYTF. The CDR3 nucleotides are TGTGCCAGCAGCCACAGACACAGCTATGGCTACACCTTC.

This clonotype has just a few counts. The chain combines TRBV5-1 with TRBJ2-7; 10 bases match TRBD2. V was clipped by 2 bases and J by 3 bases; unmatched bases: 2. Germline lookup yields CDR1 SGHRS and CDR2 YFSETQ. This CDR3 comprises 14 residues. As DNA, the CDR3 is TGCGCCAGCAGCTTCGGGACTAGCGTCTACGAGCAGTACTTC. Translated, it gives CASSFGTSVYEQYF.

The chain employs TRBV29-1 and TRBJ1-3; the match to TRBD1 covers 9 bases. The CDR3 length is 12 residues. Per germline, CDR1 SQVTM and CDR2 ANQGSEA. V trimming: 6 bases; J trimming: 7 bases; junction bases outside the gene matches: 4. Here the CDR3 DNA reads TGCAGCGTAAGGGACAGGGAGAACACCATATATTTT. It codes for CSVRDRENTIYF.

There are many counts of this clonotype. This rearrangement joins TRBV9 to TRBJ1-6; no clear D. The CDR3 contains 14 residues. V was shortened by 0 bases and J by 9 bases, with 10 bases between the two germline ends. The germline gives CDR1 SGDLS, CDR2 YYNGEE. Written as DNA, the CDR3 is TGTGCCAGCAGCGTAGAAGACATTAGTTCACCCCTCCACTTT. It translates to CASSVEDISSPLHF.

There are a few counts of this clonotype. V and J are TRBV19 and TRBJ2-7; D unresolved. This CDR3 contains 14 residues. From germline, CDR1 is LNHDA and CDR2 SQIVND (reference sequence). The V and J ends lost 5 bases and 4 bases respectively, with 15 bases between them. CDR3 residues: CASSPAWLYYEQYF. In DNA form, the CDR3 reads TGTGCCAGTAGTCCCGCCTGGCTTTATTACGAGCAGTACTTC.

This clonotype was seen at least ten times. V is TRBV7-9 and J is TRBJ1-5, with D possibly TRBD1 on 6 matching bases. Germline-derived CDR1 and CDR2 are SEHNR and FQNEAQ (reference sequence). V lost 5 bases and J 6 bases, leaving 8 bases between the germline ends. The CDR3 is 12 amino acids. CDR3 in DNA: TGTGCCAGCAGCGCAGGGGTTCAGCCCCAGCATTTT. The encoded protein is CASSAGVQPQHF. Drawing the rest from reference TRBV7-9 and TRBJ1-5, the complete variable domain is DTGVSQNPRHKITKRGQNVTFRCDPISEHNRLYWYRQTLGQGPEFLTYFQNEAQLEKSRLLSDRFSAERPKGSFSTLEIQRTEQGDSAMYLCASSAGVQPQHFGDGTRLSIL.

This clonotype has at least ten counts. V is TRBV5-1 and J is TRBJ1-2; maybe TRBD1 (5 bases). The CDR3 is 13 amino acids. Trimming took 4 bases from V and 8 from J, leaving 15 bases between them. The germline V gene has CDR1 SGHRS and CDR2 YFSETQ. The CDR3 bases are TGCGCCAGCAGCGTCTCAGACAGATCCGGCTACACCTTC. Translated, it gives CASSVSDRSGYTF. Variable domain in full (rest from reference TRBV5-1 and TRBJ1-2): KAGVTQTPRYLIKTRGQQVTLSCSPISGHRSVSWYQQTPGQGLQFLFEYFSETQRNKGNFPGRFSGRQFSNSRSEMNVSTLELGDSALYLCASSVSDRSGYTFGSGTRLTVV.

In the case of this clonotype: Without the conserved terminal phenylalanine or tryptophan, this CDR3 likely stems from a read error. The limits of the CDR3 on the DNA are not certain, so only TCRdb's listed CDR3 is given. The chain links TRBV10-3 to TRBJ1-4. The CDR3 spans 10 amino acids, including both terminal residues. Germline V lookup: CDR1 ENHRY, CDR2 SYGVKD. The CDR3 loop reads CAISEPTENY.

As regards this clonotype: The junction departs from germline at one end; a sequencing error may be responsible. The V gene is TRBV5-4, the J gene TRBJ2-2, with 9 nucleotides matching TRBD1. Germline V gene lookup returns CDR1 SGHNT and CDR2 YYREEE (reference sequence). This CDR3 is built from 15 residues. In DNA form, the CDR3 reads TGTGCCAGCAACTTGGGACAGGGAAACACCGGGGAGCTGTTTTTT. It encodes CASNLGQGNTGELFF.